A single sample is the source of the 3 T cell receptor beta chains below, sequenced in a study of blood T cells in healthy people across ages. The use of a sample-barcoded 5' primer and a J-beta primer mix characterized a second PCR of about 6 to 12 cycles. TCRdb itself ran the 5' RACE reads through MiXCR, one entry per CDR3 protein. Of about 1 million distinct CDR3 sequences in the sample, 40% to 50% were seen once. The source material was blood. Receptors originate from a woman aged 55-70 years in good health.

This chain links TRBV27 with TRBJ2-7; 7 bases agree with TRBD1. Trimming cost V 2 bases and J 2 bases; bases outside gene matches: 3. This CDR3 comprises 14 residues. Germline V gene lookup returns CDR1 MNHEY and CDR2 SMNVEV (reference sequence). As DNA, the CDR3 is TGTGCCAGCAGTTTAATGAGGGGGCCCTACGAGCAGTACTTC. Translated, it gives CASSLMRGPYEQYF.

The chain uses TRBV5-6 and TRBJ2-1, with D hard to call. Trimming removed 3 bases at V and 2 bases at J, with 21 bases between. The CDR3 loop spans 18 amino acids. CDR1 is SGHDT, CDR2 YYEEEE, per germline. The DNA of the CDR3 is TGTGCCAGCAGCTCCACCAGCCTACAGTTAGTCACCTACAATGAGCAGTTCTTC. This encodes CASSSTSLQLVTYNEQFF.

This clonotype was picked up a small number of times. The rearrangement uses TRBV7-2 and TRBJ1-2; no clear D gene. The CDR3 length is 15 residues. Trimming took 1 base from V and 0 from J, leaving 9 bases between them. CDR1 and CDR2 from the germline V gene are SGHTA and FQGNSA. CDR3 in amino acids: CASSLGPSTNYGYTF. The CDR3 coding sequence is TGTGCCAGCAGCTTAGGGCCTTCCACTAACTATGGCTACACCTTC. The full variable domain, with the rest looked up from reference TRBV7-2 and TRBJ1-2, is GAGVSQSPSNKVTEKGKDVELRCDPISGHTALYWYRQSLGQGLEFLIYFQGNSAPDKSGLPSDRFSAERTGGSVSTLTIQRTQQEDSAVYLCASSLGPSTNYGYTFGSGTRLTVV.